The 2 T cell receptor beta chains below all came from one sample that was sequenced in a study of blood T cell repertoires in COVID-19 (dated by TCRdb to 2019 to 2021). Libraries were constructed by the immunoSEQ multiplex PCR assay. Sourced from immuneACCESS, this table was stored by TCRdb with only in-frame sequences that have V and J called. A share of the clones is absent; for the studies checked, an unresolved V gene accounts for under half, and the remainder has no known explanation. The sample contains 200,000 to 250,000 clones, over 80% of them found a single time. Under 2.5% of the sample goes to the ten largest clones. The specimen sequenced was PBMCs or T cells enriched from blood (not recorded which). The receptors originated from a woman under 30 who had recovered from COVID-19.

This rearrangement joins TRBV6-6 to TRBJ1-1; D gene uncertain. The CDR3 extends over 13 amino acids. Trimming stripped 3 bases from V and 3 bases from J, with 8 bases between. In germline, CDR1 is MNHNY, CDR2 SVGAGI (reference sequence). The CDR3 DNA reads as TGTGCCAGCAGTTATTTGAGGGACACTGAAGCTTTCTTT. Amino acid sequence: CASSYLRDTEAFF.

V is TRBV19 and J is TRBJ1-5; D not certain. The germline CDR1 and CDR2 sequences are LNHDA and SQIVND (reference sequence). CDR3 length: 13 residues. V was cut by 0 bases and J by 2 bases, with 2 bases left in between. The CDR3 sequence is CASSIDGNQPQHF. CDR3 DNA sequence: TGTGCCAGTAGTATAGACGGCAATCAGCCCCAGCATTTT.